This T cell receptor (beta chain) was recorded in a study of tumor-infiltrating lymphocytes in primary liver carcinoma. The CDR3 is 12 amino acids. J gave up 5 bases and V 5 bases, and 1 base lay outside the gene matches. Per the germline V gene, CDR1 is SNHLY and CDR2 is FYNNEI. In regard to this clonotype: A read error may be the cause here, since a much bigger clone is one base away. The conserved phenylalanine or tryptophan normally closing the CDR3 is absent here, so this likely arose from a read error.

From around 520 ng of total RNA, TCR beta-specific cDNA was reverse-transcribed using a constant-region primer. It was through three nested multiplex PCR rounds of slightly modified ARM-PCR that TCR beta libraries arose. The first two PCR rounds used TRBV1-TRBV30 forward primers with a C-beta reverse primer, roughly 10 cycles each. In TCRdb, the multiplex PCR reads were re-called with MiXCR into one record per CDR3 protein. Among about 84,000 distinct CDR3 sequences listed, 72% were seen once. Unsorted bulk tissue, roughly 20-33 mg of it, served as the source for co-extraction of RNA and DNA. Tumor samples uniformly had over 80% viable tumor cells.

This TCR derives from a man in his forties with primary liver carcinoma and hepatitis B virus infection. The sequenced sample was liver tumor tissue from sampling region 1. The subset denotes: tumor region T1, superior pole. The J gene is TRBJ2-5, the V gene TRBV2; TRBD2 aligns across 8 bases. CDR3 sequence (DNA): TGTGCCAGCAGTAGACTAGCGGAGACCCAGTACCTC. It translates to CASSRLAETQYL.